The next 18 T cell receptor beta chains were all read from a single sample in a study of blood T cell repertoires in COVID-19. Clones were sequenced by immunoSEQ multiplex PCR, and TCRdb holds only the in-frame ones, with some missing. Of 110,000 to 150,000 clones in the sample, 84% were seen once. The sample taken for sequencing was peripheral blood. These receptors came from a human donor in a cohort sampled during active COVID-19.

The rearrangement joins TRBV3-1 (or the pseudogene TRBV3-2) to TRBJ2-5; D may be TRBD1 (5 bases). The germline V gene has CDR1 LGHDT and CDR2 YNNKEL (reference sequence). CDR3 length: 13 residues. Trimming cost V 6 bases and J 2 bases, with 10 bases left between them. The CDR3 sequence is CASRRGFQETQYF. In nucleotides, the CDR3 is TGTGCCAGCAGAAGGGGATTTCAAGAGACCCAGTACTTC.

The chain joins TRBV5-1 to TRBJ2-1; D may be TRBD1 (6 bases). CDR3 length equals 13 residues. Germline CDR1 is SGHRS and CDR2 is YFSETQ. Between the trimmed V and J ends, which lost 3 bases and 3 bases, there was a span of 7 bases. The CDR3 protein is CASSSDSYNEQFF. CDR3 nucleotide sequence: TGCGCCAGCAGCTCGGACAGCTACAATGAGCAGTTCTTC.

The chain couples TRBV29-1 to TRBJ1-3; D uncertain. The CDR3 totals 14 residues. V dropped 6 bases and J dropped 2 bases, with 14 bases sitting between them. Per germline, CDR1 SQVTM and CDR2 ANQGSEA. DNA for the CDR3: TGCAGCGTCCAGAATCCAGTTGCTGGAAACACCATATATTTT. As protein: CSVQNPVAGNTIYF.

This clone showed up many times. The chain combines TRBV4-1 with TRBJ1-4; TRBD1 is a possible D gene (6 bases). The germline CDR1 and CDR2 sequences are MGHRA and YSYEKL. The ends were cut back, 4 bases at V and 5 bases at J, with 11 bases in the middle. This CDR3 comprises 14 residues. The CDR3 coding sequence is TGCGCCAGCAGCCCACTCGGACAGAATGAAAAACTGTTTTTT. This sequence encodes CASSPLGQNEKLFF.

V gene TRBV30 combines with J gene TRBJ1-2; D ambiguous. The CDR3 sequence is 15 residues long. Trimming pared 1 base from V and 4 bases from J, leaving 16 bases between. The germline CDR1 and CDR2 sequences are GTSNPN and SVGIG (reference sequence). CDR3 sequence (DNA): TGTGCCTGGAGTGCACTAAACGGGGATTCCTATGGCTACACCTTC. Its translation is CAWSALNGDSYGYTF.

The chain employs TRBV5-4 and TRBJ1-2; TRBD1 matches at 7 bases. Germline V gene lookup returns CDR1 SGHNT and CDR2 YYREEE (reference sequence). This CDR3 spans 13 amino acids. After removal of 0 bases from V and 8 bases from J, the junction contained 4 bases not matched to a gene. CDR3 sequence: CASSLVGQKGYTF. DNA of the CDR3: TGTGCCAGCAGCTTGGTGGGACAGAAAGGCTACACCTTC. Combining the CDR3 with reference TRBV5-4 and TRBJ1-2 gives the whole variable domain ETGVTQSPTHLIKTRGQQVTLRCSSQSGHNTVSWYQQALGQGPQFIFQYYREEENGRGNFPPRFSGLQFPNYSSELNVNALELDDSALYLCASSLVGQKGYTFGSGTRLTVV.

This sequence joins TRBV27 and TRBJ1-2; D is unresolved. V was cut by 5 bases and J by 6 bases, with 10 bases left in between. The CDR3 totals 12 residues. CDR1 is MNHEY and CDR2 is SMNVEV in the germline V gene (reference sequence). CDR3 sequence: CASSPTRDGYTF. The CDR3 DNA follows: TGTGCCAGCAGTCCCACACGGGATGGCTACACCTTC.

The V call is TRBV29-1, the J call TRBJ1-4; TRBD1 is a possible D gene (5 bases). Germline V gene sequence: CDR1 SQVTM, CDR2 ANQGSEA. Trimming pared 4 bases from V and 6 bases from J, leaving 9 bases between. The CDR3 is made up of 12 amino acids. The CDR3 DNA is TGCAGCGTTGGGGGAGGGGATGAAAAACTGTTTTTT. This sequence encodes CSVGGGDEKLFF.

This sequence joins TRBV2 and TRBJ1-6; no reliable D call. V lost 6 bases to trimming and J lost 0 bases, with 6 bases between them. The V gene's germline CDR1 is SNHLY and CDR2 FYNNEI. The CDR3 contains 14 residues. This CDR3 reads CASRWSSYNSPLHF. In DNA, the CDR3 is TGTGCCAGCAGGTGGAGCTCCTATAATTCACCCCTCCACTTT.

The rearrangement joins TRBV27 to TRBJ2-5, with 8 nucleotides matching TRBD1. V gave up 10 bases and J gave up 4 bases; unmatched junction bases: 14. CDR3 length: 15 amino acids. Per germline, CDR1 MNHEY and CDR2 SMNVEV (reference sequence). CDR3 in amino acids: CATRLSGQGGETQYF. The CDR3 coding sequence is TGTGCCACGCGACTTTCCGGACAGGGAGGAGAGACCCAGTACTTC.

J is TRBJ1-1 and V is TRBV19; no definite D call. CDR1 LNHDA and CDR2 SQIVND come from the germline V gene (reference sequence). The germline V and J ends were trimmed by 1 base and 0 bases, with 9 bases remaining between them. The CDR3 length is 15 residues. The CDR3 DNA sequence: TGTGCCAGTAGTATAGGCGGAGAGATGAACACTGAAGCTTTCTTT. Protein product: CASSIGGEMNTEAFF.

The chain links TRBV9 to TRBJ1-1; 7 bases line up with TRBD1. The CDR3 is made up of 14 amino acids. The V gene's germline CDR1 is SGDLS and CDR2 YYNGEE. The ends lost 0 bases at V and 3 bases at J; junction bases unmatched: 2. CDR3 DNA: TGTGCCAGCAGCGTAGGGGACAGAGACACTGAAGCTTTCTTT. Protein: CASSVGDRDTEAFF.

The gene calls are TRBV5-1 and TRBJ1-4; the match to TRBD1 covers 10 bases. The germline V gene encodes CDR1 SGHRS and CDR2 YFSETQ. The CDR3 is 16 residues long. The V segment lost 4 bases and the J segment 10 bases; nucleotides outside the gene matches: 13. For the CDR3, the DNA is TGCGCCAGCAGCCCCCTGGACAGGGGGAACTCTGGAAAACTGTTTTTT. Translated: CASSPLDRGNSGKLFF.

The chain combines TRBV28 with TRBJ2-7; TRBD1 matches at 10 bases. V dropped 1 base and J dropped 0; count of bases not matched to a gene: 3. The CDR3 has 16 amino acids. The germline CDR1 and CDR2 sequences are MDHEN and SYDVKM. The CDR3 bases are TGTGCCAGCAGTTTATTAGGGACAGGGGACTCCTACGAGCAGTACTTC. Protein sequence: CASSLLGTGDSYEQYF. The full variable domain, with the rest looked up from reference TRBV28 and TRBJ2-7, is DVKVTQSSRYLVKRTGEKVFLECVQDMDHENMFWYRQDPGLGLRLIYFSYDVKMKEKGDIPEGYSVSREKKERFSLILESASTNQTSMYLCASSLLGTGDSYEQYFGPGTRLTVT.

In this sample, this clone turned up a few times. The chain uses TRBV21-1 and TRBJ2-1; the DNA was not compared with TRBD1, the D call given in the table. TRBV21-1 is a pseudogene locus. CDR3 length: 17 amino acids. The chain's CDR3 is CASSKRGSKSSYNEQFF. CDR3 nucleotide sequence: TGTGCCAGCAGCAAAAGGGGATCAAAAAGCTCCTACAATGAGCAGTTCTTC.

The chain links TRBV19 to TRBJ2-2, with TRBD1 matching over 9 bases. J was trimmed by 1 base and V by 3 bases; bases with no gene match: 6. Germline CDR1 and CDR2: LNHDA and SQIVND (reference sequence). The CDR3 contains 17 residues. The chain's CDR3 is CASSMLWDRVNTGELFF. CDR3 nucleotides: TGTGCCAGTAGTATGTTGTGGGACAGGGTGAACACCGGGGAGCTGTTTTTT.

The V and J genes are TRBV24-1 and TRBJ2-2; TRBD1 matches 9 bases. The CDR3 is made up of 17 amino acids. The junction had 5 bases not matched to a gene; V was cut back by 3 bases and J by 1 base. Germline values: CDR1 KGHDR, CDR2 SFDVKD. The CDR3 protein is CATSDVTGGKNTGELFF. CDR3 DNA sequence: TGTGCCACCAGTGATGTTACAGGGGGCAAGAACACCGGGGAGCTGTTTTTT.

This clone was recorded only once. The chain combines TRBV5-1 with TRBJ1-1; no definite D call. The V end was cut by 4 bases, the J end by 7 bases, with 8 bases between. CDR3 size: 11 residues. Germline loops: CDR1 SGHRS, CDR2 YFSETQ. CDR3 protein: CASSGGLEAFF. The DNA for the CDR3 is TGCGCCAGCAGCGGCGGACTTGAAGCTTTCTTT.